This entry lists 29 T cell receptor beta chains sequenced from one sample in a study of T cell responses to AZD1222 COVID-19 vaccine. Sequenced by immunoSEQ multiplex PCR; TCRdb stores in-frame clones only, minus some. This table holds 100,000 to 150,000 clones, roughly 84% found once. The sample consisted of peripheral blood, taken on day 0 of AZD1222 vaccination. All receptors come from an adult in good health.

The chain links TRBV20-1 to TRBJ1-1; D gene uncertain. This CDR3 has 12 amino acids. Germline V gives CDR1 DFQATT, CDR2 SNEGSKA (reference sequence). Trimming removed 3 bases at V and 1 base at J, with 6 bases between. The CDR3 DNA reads TGCAGTGCTAGTTCCGGGAACACTGAAGCTTTCTTT. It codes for CSASSGNTEAFF.

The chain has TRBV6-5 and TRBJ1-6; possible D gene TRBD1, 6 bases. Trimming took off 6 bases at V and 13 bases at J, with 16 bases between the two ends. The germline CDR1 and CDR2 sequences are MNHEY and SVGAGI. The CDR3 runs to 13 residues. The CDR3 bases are TGTGCCAGCAGGGCCACACAGGGCCCCCCCCTCCACTTT. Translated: CASRATQGPPLHF.

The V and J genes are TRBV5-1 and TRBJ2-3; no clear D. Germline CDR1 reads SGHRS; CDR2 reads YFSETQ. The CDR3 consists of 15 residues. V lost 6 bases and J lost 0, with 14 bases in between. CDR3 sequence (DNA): TGCGCCAGCACCCCGCGAAGTTATAGCACAGATACGCAGTATTTT. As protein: CASTPRSYSTDTQYF.

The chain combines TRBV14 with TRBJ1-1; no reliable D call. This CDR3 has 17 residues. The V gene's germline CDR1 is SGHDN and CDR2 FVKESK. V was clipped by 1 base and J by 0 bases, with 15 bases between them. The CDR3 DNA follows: TGTGCCAGCAGCCAAGCCCTAAGGTACGCCATGAACACTGAAGCTTTCTTT. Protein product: CASSQALRYAMNTEAFF.

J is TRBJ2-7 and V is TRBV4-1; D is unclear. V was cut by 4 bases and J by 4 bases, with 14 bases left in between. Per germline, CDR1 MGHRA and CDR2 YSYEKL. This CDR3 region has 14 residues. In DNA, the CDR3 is TGCGCCAGCAGCCTAGACGATTTGGGTTACGAGCAGTACTTC. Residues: CASSLDDLGYEQYF.

CDR3 sequence (DNA): TGTGCCAGCAGCCAATTAATGGGTTCACCCCTCCACTTT. It translates to CASSQLMGSPLHF. The chain combines TRBV14 with TRBJ1-6, with D unclear. Germline CDR1 is SGHDN and CDR2 is FVKESK. The ends were cut back, 2 bases at V and 9 bases at J, with 8 bases in the middle. This CDR3 comprises 13 residues.

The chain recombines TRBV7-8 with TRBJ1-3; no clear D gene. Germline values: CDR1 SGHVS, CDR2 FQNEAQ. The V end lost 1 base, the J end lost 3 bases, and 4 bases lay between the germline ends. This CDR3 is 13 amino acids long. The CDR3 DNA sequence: TGTGCCAGCAGCTTAGAGCGTGGAAACACCATATATTTT. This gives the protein CASSLERGNTIYF.

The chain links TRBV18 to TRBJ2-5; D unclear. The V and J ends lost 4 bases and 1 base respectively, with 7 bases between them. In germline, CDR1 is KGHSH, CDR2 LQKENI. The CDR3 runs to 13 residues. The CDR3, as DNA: TGTGCCAGCTCACAAGATATCCAAGAGACCCAGTACTTC. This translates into CASSQDIQETQYF.

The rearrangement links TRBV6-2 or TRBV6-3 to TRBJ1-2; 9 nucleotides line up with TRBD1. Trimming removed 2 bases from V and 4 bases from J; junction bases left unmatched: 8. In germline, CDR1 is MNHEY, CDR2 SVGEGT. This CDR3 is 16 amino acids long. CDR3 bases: TGTGCCAGCAGTTACGTAAGGACAGGGGAAACCTATGGCTACACCTTC. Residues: CASSYVRTGETYGYTF.

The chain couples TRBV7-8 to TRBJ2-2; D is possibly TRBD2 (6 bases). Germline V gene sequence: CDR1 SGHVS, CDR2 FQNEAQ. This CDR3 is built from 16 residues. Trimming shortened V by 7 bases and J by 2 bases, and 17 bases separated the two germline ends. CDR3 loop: CASTPWSGSNTGELFF. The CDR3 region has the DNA TGTGCCAGCACCCCTTGGAGCGGGTCCAACACCGGGGAGCTGTTTTTT.

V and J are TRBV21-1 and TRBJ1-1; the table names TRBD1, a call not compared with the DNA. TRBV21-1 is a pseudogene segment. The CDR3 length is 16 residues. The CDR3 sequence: CASSKERDRKTAEAFF. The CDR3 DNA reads TGTGCCAGCAGCAAAGAGAGGGACAGGAAGACTGCTGAAGCTTTCTTT.

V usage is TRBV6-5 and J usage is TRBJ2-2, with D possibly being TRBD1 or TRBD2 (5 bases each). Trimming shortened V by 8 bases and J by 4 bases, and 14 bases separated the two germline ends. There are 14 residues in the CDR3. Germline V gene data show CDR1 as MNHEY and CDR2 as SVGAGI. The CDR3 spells CASRLYGTTGELFF. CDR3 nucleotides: TGTGCCAGCCGCCTATACGGGACCACCGGGGAGCTGTTTTTT.

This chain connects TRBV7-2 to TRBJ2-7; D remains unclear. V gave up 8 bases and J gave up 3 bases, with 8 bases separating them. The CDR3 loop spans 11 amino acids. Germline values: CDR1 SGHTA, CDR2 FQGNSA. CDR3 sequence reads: CASQQVYEQYF. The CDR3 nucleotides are TGTGCCAGCCAGCAGGTCTACGAGCAGTACTTC.

The CDR3 DNA reads as TGTGCCAGCAGCCCCGGACTAGCGGGGGGGCTCTACAATGAGCAGTTCTTC. Translating it yields CASSPGLAGGLYNEQFF. The chain has TRBV7-9 and TRBJ2-1, with 15 bases that match TRBD2. V dropped 5 bases and J dropped 3; count of bases not matched to a gene: 5. The length of the CDR3 is 17 residues. The germline gives CDR1 SEHNR, CDR2 FQNEAQ (reference sequence).

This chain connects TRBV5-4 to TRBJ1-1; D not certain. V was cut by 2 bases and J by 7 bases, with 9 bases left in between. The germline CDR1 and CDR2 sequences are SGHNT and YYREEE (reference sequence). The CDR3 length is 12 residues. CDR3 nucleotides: TGTGCCAGCAGCTTAAGGGTGGGTGAAGCTTTCTTT. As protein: CASSLRVGEAFF.

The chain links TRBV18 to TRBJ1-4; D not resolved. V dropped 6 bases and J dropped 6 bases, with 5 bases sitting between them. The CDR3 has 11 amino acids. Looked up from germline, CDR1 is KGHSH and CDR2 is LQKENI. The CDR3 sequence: CASSTDEKLFF. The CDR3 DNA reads TGTGCCAGCTCTACCGATGAAAAACTGTTTTTT.

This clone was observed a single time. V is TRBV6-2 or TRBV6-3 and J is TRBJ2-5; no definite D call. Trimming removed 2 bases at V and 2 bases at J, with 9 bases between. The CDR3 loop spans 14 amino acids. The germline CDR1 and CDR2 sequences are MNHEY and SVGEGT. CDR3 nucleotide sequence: TGTGCCAGCAGTTACGAAGACATACAAGAGACCCAGTACTTC. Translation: CASSYEDIQETQYF.

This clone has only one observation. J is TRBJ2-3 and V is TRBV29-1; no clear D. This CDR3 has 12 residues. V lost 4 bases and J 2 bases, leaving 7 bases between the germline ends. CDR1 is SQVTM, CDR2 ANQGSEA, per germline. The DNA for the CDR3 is TGCAGCGTTGTACAGTACACAGATACGCAGTATTTT. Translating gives CSVVQYTDTQYF.

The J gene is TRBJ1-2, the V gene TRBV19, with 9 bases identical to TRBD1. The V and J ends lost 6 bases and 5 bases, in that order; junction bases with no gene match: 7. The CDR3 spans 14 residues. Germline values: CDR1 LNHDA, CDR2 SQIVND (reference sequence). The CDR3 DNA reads TGTGCCAGTAGGCAACGGGACAGGGAATATGGCTACACCTTC. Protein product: CASRQRDREYGYTF. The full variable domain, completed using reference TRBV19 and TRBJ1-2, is DGGITQSPKYLFRKEGQNVTLSCEQNLNHDAMYWYRQDPGQGLRLIYYSQIVNDFQKGDIAEGYSVSREKKESFPLTVTSAQKNPTAFYLCASRQRDREYGYTFGSGTRLTVV.

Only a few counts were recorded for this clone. The CDR3 loop is CASSPLRTGNYGYTF. CDR3 in DNA: TGTGCCAGCTCACCCCTCCGGACAGGGAACTATGGCTACACCTTC. The chain carries TRBV18 and TRBJ1-2; 8 nucleotides agree with TRBD1. Germline CDR1 reads KGHSH; CDR2 reads LQKENI. Trimming cost V 3 bases and J 2 bases; bases outside gene matches: 5. The CDR3 has 15 amino acids.

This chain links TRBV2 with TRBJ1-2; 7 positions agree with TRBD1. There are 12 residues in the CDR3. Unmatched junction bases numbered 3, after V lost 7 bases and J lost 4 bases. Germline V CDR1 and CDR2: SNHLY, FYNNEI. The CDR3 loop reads CASTGQRYGYTF. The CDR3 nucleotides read TGTGCCAGCACGGGACAGCGCTATGGCTACACCTTC.

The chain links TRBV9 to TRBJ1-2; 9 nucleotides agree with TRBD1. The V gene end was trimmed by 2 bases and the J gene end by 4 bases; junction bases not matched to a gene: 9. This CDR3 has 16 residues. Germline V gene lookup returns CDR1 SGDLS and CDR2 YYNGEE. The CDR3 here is CASSVTAGQGAYGYTF. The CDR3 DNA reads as TGTGCCAGCAGCGTTACTGCGGGACAGGGAGCCTATGGCTACACCTTC. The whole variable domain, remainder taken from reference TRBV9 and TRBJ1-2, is DSGVTQTPKHLITATGQRVTLRCSPRSGDLSVYWYQQSLDQGLQFLIQYYNGEERAKGNILERFSAQQFPDLHSELNLSSLELGDSALYFCASSVTAGQGAYGYTFGSGTRLTVV.

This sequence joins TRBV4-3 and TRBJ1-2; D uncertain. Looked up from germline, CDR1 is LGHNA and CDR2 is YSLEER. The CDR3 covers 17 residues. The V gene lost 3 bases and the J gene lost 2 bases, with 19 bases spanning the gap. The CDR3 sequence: CASSQGGSVLSNYGYTF. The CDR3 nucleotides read TGCGCCAGCAGCCAGGGAGGGTCGGTTCTTTCCAACTATGGCTACACCTTC.

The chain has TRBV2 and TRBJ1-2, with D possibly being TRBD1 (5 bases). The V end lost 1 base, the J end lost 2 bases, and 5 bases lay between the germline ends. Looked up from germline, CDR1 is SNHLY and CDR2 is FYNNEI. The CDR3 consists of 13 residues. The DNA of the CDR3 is TGTGCCAGCAGTGAAGGGGGGAACTATGGCTACACCTTC. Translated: CASSEGGNYGYTF.

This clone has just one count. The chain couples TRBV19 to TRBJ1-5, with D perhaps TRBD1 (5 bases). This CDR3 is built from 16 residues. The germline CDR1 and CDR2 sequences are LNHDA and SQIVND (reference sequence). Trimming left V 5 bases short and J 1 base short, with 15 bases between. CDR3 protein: CASSGRGTGSNQPQHF. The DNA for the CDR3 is TGTGCCAGTAGTGGGAGAGGGACGGGGAGCAATCAGCCCCAGCATTTT.

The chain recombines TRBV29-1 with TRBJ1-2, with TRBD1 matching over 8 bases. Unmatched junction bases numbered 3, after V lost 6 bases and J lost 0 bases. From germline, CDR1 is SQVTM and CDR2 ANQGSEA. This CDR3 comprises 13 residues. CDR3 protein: CSVAQGANYGYTF. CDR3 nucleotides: TGCAGCGTAGCACAGGGGGCTAACTATGGCTACACCTTC.

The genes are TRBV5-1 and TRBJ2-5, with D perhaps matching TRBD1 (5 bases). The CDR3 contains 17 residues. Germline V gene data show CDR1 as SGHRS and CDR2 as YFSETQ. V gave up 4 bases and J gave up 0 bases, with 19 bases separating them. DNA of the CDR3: TGCGCCAGCAGCAAGACAGAACCGTCCCTCTACCAAGAGACCCAGTACTTC. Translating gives CASSKTEPSLYQETQYF.

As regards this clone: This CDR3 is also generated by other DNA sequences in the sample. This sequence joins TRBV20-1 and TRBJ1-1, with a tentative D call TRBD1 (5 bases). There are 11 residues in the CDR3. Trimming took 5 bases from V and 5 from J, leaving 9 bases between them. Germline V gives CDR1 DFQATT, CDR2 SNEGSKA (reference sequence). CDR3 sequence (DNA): TGCAGTGCTCCCCGGGGGACTGAAGCTTTCTTT. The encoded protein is CSAPRGTEAFF.

The CDR3: CASGVTGGPEAFF. CDR3 sequence (DNA): TGTGCCAGCGGAGTCACAGGGGGCCCTGAAGCTTTCTTT. This chain connects TRBV19 to TRBJ1-1; 9 nucleotides match TRBD1. Germline V gives CDR1 LNHDA, CDR2 SQIVND (reference sequence). The CDR3 totals 13 residues. The ends lost 9 bases at V and 6 bases at J; junction bases unmatched: 8.